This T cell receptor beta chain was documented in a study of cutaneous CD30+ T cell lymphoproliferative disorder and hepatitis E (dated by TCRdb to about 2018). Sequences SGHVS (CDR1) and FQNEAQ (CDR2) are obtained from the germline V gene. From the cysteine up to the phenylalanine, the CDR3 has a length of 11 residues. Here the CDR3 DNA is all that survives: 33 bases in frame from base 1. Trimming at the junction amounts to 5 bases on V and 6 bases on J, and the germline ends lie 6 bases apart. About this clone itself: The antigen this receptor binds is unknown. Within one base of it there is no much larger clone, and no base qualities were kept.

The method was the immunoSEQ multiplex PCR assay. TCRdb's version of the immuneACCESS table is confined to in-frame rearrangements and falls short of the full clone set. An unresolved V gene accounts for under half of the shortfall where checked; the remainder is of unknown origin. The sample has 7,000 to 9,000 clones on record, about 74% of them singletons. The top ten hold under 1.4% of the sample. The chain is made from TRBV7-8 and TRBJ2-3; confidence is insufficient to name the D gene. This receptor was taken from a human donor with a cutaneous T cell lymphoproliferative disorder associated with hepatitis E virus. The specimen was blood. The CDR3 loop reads CASSPTDTQYF. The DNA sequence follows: TGTGCCAGCAGCCCGACGGATACGCAGTATTTT.